The clone carrying this T cell receptor beta chain was seen repeatedly, ten times or more. Its specificity is unknown. Germline is not matched at one junction end, which may reflect a read error. CDR3 length: 13 amino acids. Germline V lookup: CDR1 SGHRS, CDR2 YFSETQ. In the library, unique molecular identifiers were attached to individual cDNA molecules. Per the authors' pipeline: From approximately 25,000 to 650,000 TCRs were found per sample, with a median of about 100,000. Each CDR3 protein is one row after TCRdb ran MiXCR on the reads. In this record, the V and J calls reflect TCRdb's handling and not the investigators' own analysis. The sample consists of around 120,000 distinct CDR3 sequences, 8.5% to 9% of them appearing once. From whole blood left unfractionated, total RNA was extracted. These data are taken from a study of human T cells and chemical hapten exposure. Whole-study context: Minor pooled library volume differences mainly drove per-sample TCR yield variation. Whole-study findings and limits: DPC sensitization produced no change in TCRs with frequency above 1 in 1000.

The source is a human donor in good health. Some clones in this sample may be carry-over from other donors' samples. The chain is built from TRBV5-1 and TRBJ1-5, with unresolved D. Sequencing was done on a sample of whole blood. The CDR3 DNA reads as TGTGCCAGCAGCCTTAATAGCAATCAGCCCCAGCATTTT. It translates to CASSLNSNQPQHF.